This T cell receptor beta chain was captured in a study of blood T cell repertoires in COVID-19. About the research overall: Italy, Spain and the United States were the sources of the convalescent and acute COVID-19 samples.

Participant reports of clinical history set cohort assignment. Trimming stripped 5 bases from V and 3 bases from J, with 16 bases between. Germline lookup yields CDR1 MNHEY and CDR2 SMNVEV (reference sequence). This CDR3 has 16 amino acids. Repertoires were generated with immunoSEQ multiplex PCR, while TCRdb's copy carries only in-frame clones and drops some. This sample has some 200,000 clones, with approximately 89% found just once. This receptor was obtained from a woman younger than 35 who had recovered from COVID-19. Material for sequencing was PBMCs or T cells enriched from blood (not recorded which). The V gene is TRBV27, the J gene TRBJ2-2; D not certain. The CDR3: CASSPSPGVDTGELFF. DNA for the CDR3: TGTGCCAGCAGTCCCAGCCCGGGTGTGGACACCGGGGAGCTGTTTTTT.